This TCR beta chain was recovered during a study of T cell repertoires in cytomegalovirus infection. Study-wide context: Recently identified HLA-C-restricted CMV epitopes were among the peptides used. Evidence of both CMV infection and a matching HLA type came from public TCR beta signatures. Regarding the study as a whole: Using cumulative public TCR beta family frequency, the authors identified those who carried CMV together with the relevant HLA. HLA-C-restricted CMV-specific TCR beta clonotypes prevailed in the ex vivo response.

As for this clonotype: Its antigen is currently unknown.

TCRdb independently ran MiXCR on the reads; one entry per CDR3 protein. The sample has hundreds of thousands of distinct CDR3 sequences, around 35% seen once. The germline gives CDR1 MNHEY, CDR2 SVGEGT. CDR3 size: 14 residues. Trimming removed 11 bases at V and 0 bases at J, with 13 bases between. The chain links TRBV6-2 or TRBV6-3 to TRBJ1-4; TRBD1 might be the D (5 bases). Sequences were derived from cultured PBMCs, sampled from culture after CMV antigen stimulation. This TCR was sampled from a human donor in good health (CMV status not recorded). Some clones in this sample may be carry-over from other donors' samples. CDR3 in DNA: TGTGCCGTCCGGGACGGAGCAACTAATGAAAAACTGTTTTTT. Protein product: CAVRDGATNEKLFF.